Reported below is one T cell receptor (beta chain). Its matching antigen is unknown. Germline V gene data show CDR1 as MNHEY and CDR2 as SMNVEV (reference sequence). CDR3 size: 11 residues. Trimming pared 9 bases from V and 4 bases from J, leaving 9 bases between. Assay used: immunoSEQ multiplex PCR; TCRdb lists only in-frame clones, some missing. The sample lists under 700,000 clones; roughly 95% were seen once. Positive CCR7 selection of CD45RO-negative cells yielded the naive CD8 cells, and terminally differentiated effector memory CD45RA+ cells were excluded. The data originate from a study of shared clonotypes between healthy human individuals. Looking at the study overall: With ages of 18 to 49, the donors were a couple of women and a few men. General study findings and limits: The genetic and exposure-history diversity represented was limited by few donors.

Material: naive CD8+ T cells sorted from blood. The J gene is TRBJ1-1, the V gene TRBV27; no firm D call. This sequence originates from a young woman in good health. The CDR3 nucleotides read TGTGCCAGTAAGAGAGGCACTGAAGCTTTCTTT. It yields the protein CASKRGTEAFF.